This TCR beta chain was sequenced during a study of blood T cell repertoires in COVID-19. Germline assignment: CDR1 KGHSH and CDR2 LQKENI. With 3 bases clipped from V and 4 bases from J, the junction kept 8 bases outside the gene matches. This CDR3 has 15 residues. The data were produced by immunoSEQ multiplex PCR, yet TCRdb's version contains in-frame clones alone and is incomplete. The repertoire holds 250,000 to 400,000 clones, with approximately 88% as singletons. V gene TRBV18 combines with J gene TRBJ1-2, with TRBD1 matching 7 bases. The sequence came from a woman under 40 with COVID-19, enrolled during active disease. The material sequenced was peripheral blood. Here the CDR3 reads CASSPLRDRSYGYTF. The CDR3 region has the DNA TGTGCCAGCTCACCCCTACGGGACAGAAGCTATGGCTACACCTTC.